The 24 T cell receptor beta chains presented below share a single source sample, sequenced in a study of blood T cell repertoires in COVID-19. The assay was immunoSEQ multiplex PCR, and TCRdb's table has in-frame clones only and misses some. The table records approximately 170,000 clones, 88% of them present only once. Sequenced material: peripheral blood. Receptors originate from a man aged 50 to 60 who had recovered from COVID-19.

The CDR3, as DNA: TGTGCCAGCCAAGCCGGGTCTAAGGTTGATACGCAGTATTTT. Residues: CASQAGSKVDTQYF. The chain recombines TRBV27 with TRBJ2-3; D unclear. Germline CDR1 is MNHEY and CDR2 is SMNVEV (reference sequence). Deletions cut 8 bases from V and 6 bases from J, with 18 bases between. This CDR3 has 14 amino acids.

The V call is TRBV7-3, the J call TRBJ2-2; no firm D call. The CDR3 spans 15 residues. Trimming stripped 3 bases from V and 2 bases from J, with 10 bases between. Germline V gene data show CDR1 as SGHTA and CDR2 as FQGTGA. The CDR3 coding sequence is TGTGCCAGCAGCTTGGGCAGTCTAAACACCGGGGAGCTGTTTTTT. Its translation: CASSLGSLNTGELFF.

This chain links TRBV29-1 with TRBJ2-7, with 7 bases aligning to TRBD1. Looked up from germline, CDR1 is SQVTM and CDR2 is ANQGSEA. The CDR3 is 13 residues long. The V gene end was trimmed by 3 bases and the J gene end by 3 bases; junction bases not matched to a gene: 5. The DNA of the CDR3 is TGCAGCGTTGATACGGGACAGAACTACGAGCAGTACTTC. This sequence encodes CSVDTGQNYEQYF.

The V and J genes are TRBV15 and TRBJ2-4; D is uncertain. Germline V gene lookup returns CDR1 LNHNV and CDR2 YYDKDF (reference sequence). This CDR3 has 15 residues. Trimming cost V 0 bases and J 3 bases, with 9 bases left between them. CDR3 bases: TGTGCCACCAGCAGAGAACTGAATGACAAAAACATTCAGTACTTC. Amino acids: CATSRELNDKNIQYF. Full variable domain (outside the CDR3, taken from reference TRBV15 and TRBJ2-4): DAMVIQNPRYQVTQFGKPVTLSCSQTLNHNVMYWYQQKSSQAPKLLFHYYDKDFNNEADTPDNFQSRRPNTSFCFLDIRSPGLGDTAMYLCATSRELNDKNIQYFGAGTRLSVL.

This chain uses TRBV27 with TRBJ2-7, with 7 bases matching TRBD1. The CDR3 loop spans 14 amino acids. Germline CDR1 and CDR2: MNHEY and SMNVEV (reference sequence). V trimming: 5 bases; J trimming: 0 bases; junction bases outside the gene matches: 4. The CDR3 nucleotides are TGTGCCAGCAGTATGACAGGGAGCTCCTACGAGCAGTACTTC. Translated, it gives CASSMTGSSYEQYF.

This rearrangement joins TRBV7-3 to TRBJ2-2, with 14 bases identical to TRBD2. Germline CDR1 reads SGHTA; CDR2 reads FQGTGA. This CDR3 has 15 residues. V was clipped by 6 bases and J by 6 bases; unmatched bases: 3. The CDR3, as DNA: TGTGCCAGCAGTGGACTAGCGGGAGGCCCCGGGGAGCTGTTTTTT. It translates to CASSGLAGGPGELFF.

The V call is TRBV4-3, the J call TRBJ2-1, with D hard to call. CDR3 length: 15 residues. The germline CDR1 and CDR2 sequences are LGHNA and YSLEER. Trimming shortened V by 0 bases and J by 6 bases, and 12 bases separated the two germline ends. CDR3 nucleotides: TGCGCCAGCAGCCAAGAGGAAGAGAGGTTCAATGAGCAGTTCTTC. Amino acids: CASSQEEERFNEQFF.

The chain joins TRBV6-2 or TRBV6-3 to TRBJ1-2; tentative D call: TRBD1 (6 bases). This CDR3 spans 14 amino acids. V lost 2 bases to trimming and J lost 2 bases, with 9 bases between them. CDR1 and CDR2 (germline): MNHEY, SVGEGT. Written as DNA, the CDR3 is TGTGCCAGCAGTTACACCGACAGGAACTATGGCTACACCTTC. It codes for CASSYTDRNYGYTF.

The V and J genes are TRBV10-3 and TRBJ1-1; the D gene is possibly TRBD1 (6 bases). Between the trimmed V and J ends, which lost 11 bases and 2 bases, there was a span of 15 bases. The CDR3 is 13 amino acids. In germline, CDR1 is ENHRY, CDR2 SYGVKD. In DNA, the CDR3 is TGTGCCTCCAGCCCGGGACAAAACACTGAAGCTTTCTTT. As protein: CASSPGQNTEAFF.

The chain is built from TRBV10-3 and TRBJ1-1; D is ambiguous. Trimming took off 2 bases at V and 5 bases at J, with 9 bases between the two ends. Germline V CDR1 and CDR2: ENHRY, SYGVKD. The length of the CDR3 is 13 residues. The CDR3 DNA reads TGTGCCATCAGTGAGGTACGGGAGACTGAAGCTTTCTTT. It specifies CAISEVRETEAFF.

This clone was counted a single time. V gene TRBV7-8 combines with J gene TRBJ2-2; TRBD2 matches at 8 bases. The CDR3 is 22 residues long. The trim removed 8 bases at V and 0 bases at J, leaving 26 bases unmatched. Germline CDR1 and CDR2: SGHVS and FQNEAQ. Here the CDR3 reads CASEPNAARAGGSVANTGELFF. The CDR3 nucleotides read TGTGCCAGCGAACCGAATGCCGCCAGGGCGGGAGGATCGGTTGCGAACACCGGGGAGCTGTTTTTT.

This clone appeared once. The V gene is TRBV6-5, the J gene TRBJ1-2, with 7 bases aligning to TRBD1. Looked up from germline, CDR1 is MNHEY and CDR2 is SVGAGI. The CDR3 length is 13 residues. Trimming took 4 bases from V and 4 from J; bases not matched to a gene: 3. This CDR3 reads CASSFDRAYGYTF. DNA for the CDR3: TGTGCCAGCAGTTTCGACAGGGCCTATGGCTACACCTTC.

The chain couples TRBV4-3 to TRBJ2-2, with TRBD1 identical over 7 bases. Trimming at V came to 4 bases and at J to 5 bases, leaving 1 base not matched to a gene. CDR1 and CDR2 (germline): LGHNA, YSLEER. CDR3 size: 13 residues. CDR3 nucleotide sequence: TGCGCCAGCAGCCGGGGACAGACCGGGGAGCTGTTTTTT. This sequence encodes CASSRGQTGELFF.

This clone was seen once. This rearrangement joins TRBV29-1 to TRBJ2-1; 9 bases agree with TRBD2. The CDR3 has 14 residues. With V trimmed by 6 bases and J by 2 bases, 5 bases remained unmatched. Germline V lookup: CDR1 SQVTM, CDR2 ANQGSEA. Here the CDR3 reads CSVDGLATYNEQFF. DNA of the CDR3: TGCAGCGTCGATGGACTAGCGACCTACAATGAGCAGTTCTTC.

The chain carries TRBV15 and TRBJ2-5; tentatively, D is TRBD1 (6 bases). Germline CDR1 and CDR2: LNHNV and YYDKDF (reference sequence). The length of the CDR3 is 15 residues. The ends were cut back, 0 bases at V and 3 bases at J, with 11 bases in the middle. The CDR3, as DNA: TGTGCCACCAGCAGAGAATTAGGACAGAAAGAGACCCAGTACTTC. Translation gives CATSRELGQKETQYF. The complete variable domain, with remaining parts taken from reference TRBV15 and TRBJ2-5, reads DAMVIQNPRYQVTQFGKPVTLSCSQTLNHNVMYWYQQKSSQAPKLLFHYYDKDFNNEADTPDNFQSRRPNTSFCFLDIRSPGLGDTAMYLCATSRELGQKETQYFGPGTRLLVL.

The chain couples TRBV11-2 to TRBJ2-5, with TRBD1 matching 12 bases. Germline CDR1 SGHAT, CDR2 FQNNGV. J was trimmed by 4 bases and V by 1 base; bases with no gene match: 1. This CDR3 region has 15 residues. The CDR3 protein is CASSLGDRGRETQYF. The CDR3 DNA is TGTGCCAGCAGCTTAGGGGACAGGGGGCGAGAGACCCAGTACTTC.

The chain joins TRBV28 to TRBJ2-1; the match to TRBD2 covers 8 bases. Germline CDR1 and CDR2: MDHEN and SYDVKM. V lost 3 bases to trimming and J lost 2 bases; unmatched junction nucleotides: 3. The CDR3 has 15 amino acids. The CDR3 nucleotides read TGTGCCAGCAGTTTCGAACTAGCGGCCTACAATGAGCAGTTCTTC. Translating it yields CASSFELAAYNEQFF.

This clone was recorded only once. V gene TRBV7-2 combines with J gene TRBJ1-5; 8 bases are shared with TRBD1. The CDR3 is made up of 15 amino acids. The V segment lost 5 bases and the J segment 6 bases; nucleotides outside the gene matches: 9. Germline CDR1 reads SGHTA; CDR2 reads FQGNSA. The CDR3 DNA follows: TGTGCCAGCAGCCAGACAGGGGTCGTTCCTCAGCCCCAGCATTTT. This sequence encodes CASSQTGVVPQPQHF.

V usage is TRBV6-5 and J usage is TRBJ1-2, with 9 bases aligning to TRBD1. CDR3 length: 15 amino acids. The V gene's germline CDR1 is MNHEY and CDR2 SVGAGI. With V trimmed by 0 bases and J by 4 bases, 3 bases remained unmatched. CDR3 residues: CASSYSQGAVYGYTF. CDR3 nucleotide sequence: TGTGCCAGCAGTTACTCACAGGGGGCAGTCTATGGCTACACCTTC.

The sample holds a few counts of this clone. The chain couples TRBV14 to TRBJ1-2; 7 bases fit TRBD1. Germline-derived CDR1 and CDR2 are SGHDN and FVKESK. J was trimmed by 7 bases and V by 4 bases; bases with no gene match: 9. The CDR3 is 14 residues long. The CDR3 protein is CASSLYQGGFGYTF. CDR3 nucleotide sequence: TGTGCCAGCAGCCTATACCAGGGGGGTTTTGGCTACACCTTC.

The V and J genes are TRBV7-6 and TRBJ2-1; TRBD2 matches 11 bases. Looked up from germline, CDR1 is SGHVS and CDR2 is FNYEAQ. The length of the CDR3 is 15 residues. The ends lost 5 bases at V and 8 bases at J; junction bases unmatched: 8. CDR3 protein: CASSPTASGRYEQFF. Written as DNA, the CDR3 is TGTGCCAGCAGCCCGACCGCTAGCGGGAGGTATGAGCAGTTCTTC.

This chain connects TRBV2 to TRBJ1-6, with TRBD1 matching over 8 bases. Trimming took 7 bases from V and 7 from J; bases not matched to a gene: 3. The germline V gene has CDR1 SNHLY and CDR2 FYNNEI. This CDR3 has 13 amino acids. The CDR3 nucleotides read TGTGCCAGCACCTGGACAGGGAATTCACCCCTCCACTTT. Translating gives CASTWTGNSPLHF.

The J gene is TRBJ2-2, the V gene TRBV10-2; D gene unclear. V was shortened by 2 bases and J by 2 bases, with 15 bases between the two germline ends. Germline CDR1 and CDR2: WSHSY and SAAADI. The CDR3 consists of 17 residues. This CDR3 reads CASSEPYLERNTGELFF. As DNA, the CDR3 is TGCGCCAGCAGTGAGCCCTACTTGGAGAGAAACACCGGGGAGCTGTTTTTT.

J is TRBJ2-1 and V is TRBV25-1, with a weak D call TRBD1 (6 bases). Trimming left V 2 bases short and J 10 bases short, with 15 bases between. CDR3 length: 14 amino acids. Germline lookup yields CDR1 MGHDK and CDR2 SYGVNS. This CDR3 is CASSEPHRVREQFF. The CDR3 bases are TGTGCCAGCAGTGAACCCCACAGGGTCAGGGAGCAGTTCTTC. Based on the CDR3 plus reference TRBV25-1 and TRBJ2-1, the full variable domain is EADIYQTPRYLVIGTGKKITLECSQTMGHDKMYWYQQDPGMELHLIHYSYGVNSTEKGDLSSESTVSRIRTEHFPLTLESARPSHTSQYLCASSEPHRVREQFFGPGTRLTVL.